This T cell receptor (beta chain) was sequenced for a study of cytomegalovirus exposure and HLA in healthy donors. The primer mix had 60 Vbeta and 13 Jbeta primers. Here immunoSEQ multiplex PCR was the method, and the copy in TCRdb shows in-frame clones only, minus some. Altogether 80,000 or so clones are present, 70% to 85% being singletons, with the ten largest covering about 7%. The J segment lost 2 bases and the V segment lost 0 bases, leaving 6 bases of the junction unmatched. CDR3 length equals 17 residues. CDR1 LNHNV and CDR2 YYDKDF come from the germline V gene (reference sequence). This TCR came from a woman between 40 and 55 years old in good health and CMV-seronegative. The sample comprised PBMCs. This chain links TRBV15 with TRBJ2-3; 9 bases fit TRBD2. CDR3: CATSRDPGGGATDTQYF. CDR3 bases: TGTGCCACCAGCAGAGATCCGGGCGGGGGGGCCACAGATACGCAGTATTTT.